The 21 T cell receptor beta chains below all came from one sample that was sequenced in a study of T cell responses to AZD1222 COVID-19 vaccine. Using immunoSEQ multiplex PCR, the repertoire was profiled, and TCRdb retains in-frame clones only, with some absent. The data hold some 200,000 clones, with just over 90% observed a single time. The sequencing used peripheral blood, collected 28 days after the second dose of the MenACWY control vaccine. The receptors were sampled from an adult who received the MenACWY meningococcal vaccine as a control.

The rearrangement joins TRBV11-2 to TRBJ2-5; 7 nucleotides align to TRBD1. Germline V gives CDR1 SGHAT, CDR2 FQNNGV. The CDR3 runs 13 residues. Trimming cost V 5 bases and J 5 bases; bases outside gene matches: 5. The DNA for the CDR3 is TGTGCCAGCAGCCCTGACAGGGTGGAGACCCAGTACTTC. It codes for CASSPDRVETQYF.

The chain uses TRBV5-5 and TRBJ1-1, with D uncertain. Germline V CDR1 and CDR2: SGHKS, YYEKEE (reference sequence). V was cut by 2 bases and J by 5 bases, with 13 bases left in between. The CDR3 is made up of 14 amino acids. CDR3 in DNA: TGTGCCAGCAGCTTTCTCACAGTCGAGACTGAAGCTTTCTTT. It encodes CASSFLTVETEAFF.

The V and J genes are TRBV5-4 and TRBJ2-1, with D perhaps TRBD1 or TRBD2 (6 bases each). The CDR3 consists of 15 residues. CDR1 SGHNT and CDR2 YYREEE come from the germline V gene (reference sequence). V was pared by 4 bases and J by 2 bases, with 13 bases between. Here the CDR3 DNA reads TGTGCCAGCAGCCCTCCCGGGGGCGCCTACAATGAGCAGTTCTTC. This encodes CASSPPGGAYNEQFF. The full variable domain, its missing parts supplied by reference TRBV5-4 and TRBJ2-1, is ETGVTQSPTHLIKTRGQQVTLRCSSQSGHNTVSWYQQALGQGPQFIFQYYREEENGRGNFPPRFSGLQFPNYSSELNVNALELDDSALYLCASSPPGGAYNEQFFGPGTRLTVL.

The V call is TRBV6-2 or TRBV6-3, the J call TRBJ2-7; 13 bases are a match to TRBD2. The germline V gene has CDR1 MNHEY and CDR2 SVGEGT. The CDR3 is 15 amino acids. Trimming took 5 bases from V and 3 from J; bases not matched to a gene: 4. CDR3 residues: CASSILAGGDYEQYF. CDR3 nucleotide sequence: TGTGCCAGCAGTATACTAGCGGGAGGGGACTACGAGCAGTACTTC.

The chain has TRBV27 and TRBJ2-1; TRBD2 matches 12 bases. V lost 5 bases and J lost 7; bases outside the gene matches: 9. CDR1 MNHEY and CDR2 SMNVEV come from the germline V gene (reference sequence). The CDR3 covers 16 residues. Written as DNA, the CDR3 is TGTGCCAGCAGTCTGCTAGCGGGAGGGCCCGGTAATGAGCAGTTCTTC. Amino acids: CASSLLAGGPGNEQFF.

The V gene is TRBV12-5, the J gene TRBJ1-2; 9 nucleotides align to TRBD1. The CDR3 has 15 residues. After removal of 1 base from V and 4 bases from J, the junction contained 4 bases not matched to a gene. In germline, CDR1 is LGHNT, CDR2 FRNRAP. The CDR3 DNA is TGTGCTAGTGGTTTGGGACAGGGGGGTGTCTATGGCTACACCTTC. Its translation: CASGLGQGGVYGYTF.

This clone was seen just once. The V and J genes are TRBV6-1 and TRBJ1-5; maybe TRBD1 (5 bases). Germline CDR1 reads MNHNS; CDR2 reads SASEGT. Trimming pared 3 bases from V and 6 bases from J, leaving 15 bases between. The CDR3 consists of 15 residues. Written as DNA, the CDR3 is TGTGCCAGCAGTGATGGTCGAGGGGCAGGTCAGCCCCAGCATTTT. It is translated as CASSDGRGAGQPQHF.

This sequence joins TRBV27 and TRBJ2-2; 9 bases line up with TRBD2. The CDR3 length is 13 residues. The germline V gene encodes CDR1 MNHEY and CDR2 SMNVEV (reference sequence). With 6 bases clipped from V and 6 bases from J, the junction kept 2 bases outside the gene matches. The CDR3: CASRIAGAGELFF. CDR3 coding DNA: TGTGCCAGCAGGATAGCGGGAGCCGGGGAGCTGTTTTTT.

CDR3 coding DNA: TGTGCCAGCAGTCGCCGGGGACTGTCCTATGGCTACACCTTC. Translated: CASSRRGLSYGYTF. The chain joins TRBV28 to TRBJ1-2, with D possibly being TRBD1 (5 bases). V lost 5 bases to trimming and J lost 4 bases, with 14 bases between them. CDR3 size: 14 residues. The V gene's germline CDR1 is MDHEN and CDR2 SYDVKM.

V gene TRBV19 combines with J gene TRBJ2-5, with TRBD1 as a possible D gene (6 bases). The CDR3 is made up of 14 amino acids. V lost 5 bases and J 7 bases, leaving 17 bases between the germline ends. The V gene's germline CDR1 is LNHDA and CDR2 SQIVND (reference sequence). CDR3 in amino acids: CASSSANRGGTQYF. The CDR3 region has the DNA TGTGCCAGTAGTTCGGCCAACCGAGGGGGGACCCAGTACTTC.

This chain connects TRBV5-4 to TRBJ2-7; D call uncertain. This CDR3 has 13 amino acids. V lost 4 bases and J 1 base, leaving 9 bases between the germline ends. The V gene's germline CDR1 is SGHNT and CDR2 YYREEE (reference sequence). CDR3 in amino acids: CASSTGRSYEQYF. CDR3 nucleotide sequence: TGTGCCAGCAGCACTGGTCGTTCCTACGAGCAGTACTTC.

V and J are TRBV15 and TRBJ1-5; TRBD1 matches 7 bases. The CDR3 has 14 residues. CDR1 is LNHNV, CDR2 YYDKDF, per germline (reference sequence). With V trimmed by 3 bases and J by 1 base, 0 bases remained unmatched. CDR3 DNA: TGTGCCACCAGCAGGGGACAGAGCAATCAGCCCCAGCATTTT. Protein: CATSRGQSNQPQHF.

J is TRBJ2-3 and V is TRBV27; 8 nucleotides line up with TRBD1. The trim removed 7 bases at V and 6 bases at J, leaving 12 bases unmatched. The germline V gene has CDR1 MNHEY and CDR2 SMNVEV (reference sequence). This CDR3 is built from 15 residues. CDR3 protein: CASTKSDRVFDTQYF. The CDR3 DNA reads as TGTGCCAGCACTAAATCGGACAGGGTGTTTGATACGCAGTATTTT.

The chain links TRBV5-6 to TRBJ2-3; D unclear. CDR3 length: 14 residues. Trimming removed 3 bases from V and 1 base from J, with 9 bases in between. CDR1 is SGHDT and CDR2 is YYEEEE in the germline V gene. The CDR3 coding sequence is TGTGCCAGCAGCTGGCTTGGGGGCACAGATACGCAGTATTTT. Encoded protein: CASSWLGGTDTQYF.

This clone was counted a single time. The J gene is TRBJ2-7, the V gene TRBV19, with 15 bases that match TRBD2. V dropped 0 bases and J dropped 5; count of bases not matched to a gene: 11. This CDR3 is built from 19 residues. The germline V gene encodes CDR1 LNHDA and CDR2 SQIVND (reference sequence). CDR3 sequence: CASSIEGLAGGPSRNEQYF. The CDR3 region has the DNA TGTGCCAGTAGTATAGAAGGACTAGCGGGAGGGCCAAGCCGTAACGAGCAGTACTTC.

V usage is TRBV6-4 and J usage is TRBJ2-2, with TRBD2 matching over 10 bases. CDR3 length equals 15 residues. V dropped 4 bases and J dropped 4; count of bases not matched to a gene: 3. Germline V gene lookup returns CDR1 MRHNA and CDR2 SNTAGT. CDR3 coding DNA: TGTGCCAGCAGTGTACTAGCGGGAACCACCGGGGAGCTGTTTTTT. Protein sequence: CASSVLAGTTGELFF.

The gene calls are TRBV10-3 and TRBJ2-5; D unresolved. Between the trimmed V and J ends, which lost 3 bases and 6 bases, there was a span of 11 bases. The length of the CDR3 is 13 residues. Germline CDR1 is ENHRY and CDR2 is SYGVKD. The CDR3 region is CAISDTNRQTQYF. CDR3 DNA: TGTGCCATCAGTGATACTAACCGGCAGACCCAGTACTTC.

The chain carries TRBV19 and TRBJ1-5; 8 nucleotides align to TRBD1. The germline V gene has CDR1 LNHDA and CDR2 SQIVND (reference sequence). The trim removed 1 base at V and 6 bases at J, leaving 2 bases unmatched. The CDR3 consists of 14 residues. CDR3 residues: CASSIGTGSQPQHF. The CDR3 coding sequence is TGTGCCAGTAGTATAGGGACAGGGAGTCAGCCCCAGCATTTT.

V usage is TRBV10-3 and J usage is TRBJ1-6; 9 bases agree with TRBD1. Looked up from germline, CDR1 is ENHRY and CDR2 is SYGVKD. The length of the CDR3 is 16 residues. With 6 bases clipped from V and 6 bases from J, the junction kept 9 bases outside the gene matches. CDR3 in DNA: TGTGCCATCAGGGATGAACAGGGGGCCAGTAATTCACCCCTCCACTTT. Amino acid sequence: CAIRDEQGASNSPLHF.

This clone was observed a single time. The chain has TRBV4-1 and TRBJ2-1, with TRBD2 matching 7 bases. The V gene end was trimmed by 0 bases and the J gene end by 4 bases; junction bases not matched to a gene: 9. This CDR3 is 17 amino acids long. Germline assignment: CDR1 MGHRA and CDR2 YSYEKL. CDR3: CASSQDSPGLRYNEQFF. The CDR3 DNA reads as TGCGCCAGCAGCCAAGATAGCCCGGGACTAAGGTACAATGAGCAGTTCTTC.

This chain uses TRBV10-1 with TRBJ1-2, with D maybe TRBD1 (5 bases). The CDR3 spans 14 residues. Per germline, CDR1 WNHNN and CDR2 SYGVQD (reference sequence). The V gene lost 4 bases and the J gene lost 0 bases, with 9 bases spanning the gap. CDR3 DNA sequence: TGCGCCAGCAGTGCTTCAGGGCCTAACTATGGCTACACCTTC. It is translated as CASSASGPNYGYTF.